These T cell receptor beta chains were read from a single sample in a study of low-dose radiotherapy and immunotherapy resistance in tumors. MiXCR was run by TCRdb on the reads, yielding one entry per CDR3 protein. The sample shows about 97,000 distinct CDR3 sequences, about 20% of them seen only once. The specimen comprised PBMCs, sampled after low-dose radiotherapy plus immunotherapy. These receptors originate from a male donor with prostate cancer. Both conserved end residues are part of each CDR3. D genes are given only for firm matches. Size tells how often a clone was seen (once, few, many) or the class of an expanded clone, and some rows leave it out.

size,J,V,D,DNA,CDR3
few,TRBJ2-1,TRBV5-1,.,TGCGCCAGCACCCGGGGGGCGGGGAATGAGCAGTTCTTC,CASTRGAGNEQFF
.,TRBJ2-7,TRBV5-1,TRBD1,TGCGCCAGCAGCTTGGTGGGTAGGGGGACAGCGGACTACGAGCAGTACTTC,CASSLVGRGTADYEQYF
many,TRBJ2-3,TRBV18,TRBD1,TGTGCCAGCTCACGGAAGGACGGACAGGTAGTCACAGATACGCAGTATTTT,CASSRKDGQVVTDTQYF
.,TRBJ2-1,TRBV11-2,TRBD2,TGTGCCAGCAGCTTAGGCCAACTAGCGGGAGGTCGGGATGAGCAGTTCTTC,CASSLGQLAGGRDEQFF
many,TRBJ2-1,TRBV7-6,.,TGTGCCAGCAGCTTAGGTCACGAGGTCGGTGAGCAGTTCTTC,CASSLGHEVGEQFF
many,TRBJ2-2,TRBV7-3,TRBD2,TGTGCCAGCAGCTTAAGACTAGCGGGGGCCACCGGGGAGCTGTTTTTT,CASSLRLAGATGELFF
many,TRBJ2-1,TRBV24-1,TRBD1,TGTGCCACCAGTGACGGACAGGGTTTGTACAATGAGCAGTTCTTC,CATSDGQGLYNEQFF
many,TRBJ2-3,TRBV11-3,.,TGTGCCAGCAGCTTTCATACAGATACGCAGTATTTT,CASSFHTDTQYF
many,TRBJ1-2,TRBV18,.,TGTGCCAGCTCACCACCGGCGGGGACTAACTATGGCTACACCTTC,CASSPPAGTNYGYTF
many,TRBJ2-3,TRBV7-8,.,TGTGCCAGCAGCAGGGGTTTCGGGGGCTCGGGAGATACGCAGTATTTT,CASSRGFGGSGDTQYF
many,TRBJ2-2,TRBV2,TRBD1,TGTGCCAGCAGTGTGCGAGGACAGGAAAACACCGGGGAGCTGTTTTTT,CASSVRGQENTGELFF
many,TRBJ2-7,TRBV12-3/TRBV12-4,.,TGTGCCAGCAGTCCCTCTCCTGGGGGAAACTACGAGCAGTACTTC,CASSPSPGGNYEQYF
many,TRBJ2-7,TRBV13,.,TGTGCCAGCAGCTTAGGTGGGGGGTTCTCCTACGAGCAGTACTTC,CASSLGGGFSYEQYF
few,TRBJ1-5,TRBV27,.,TGTGCCAGCAGTTTAGCCGGACGGGGCCCCCAGCATTTT,CASSLAGRGPQHF
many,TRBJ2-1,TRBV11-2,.,TGTGCCAGCAGCTTAATCCCGAGCTCCTACAATGAGCAGTTCTTC,CASSLIPSSYNEQFF
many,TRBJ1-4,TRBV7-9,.,TGTGCCAGCAGCTTAGTTGGGGGAAGGGCAACTAATGAAAAACTGTTTTTT,CASSLVGGRATNEKLFF
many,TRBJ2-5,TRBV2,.,TGTGCCACCCTTAAGGAGACCCAGTACTTC,CATLKETQYF
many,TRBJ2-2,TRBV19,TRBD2,TGTGCCAGTCTCCGGGGGGAGGGTGCCGGGGAGCTGTTTTTT,CASLRGEGAGELFF
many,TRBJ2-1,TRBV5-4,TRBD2,TGTGCCAGCAGCGGCCCGGGGGCTAGCGGGTACAATGAGCAGTTCTTC,CASSGPGASGYNEQFF
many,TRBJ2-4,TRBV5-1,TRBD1,TGCGCCAGCAGCCCCTGGGACAGGGGGCTCGCAGCCAAAAACATTCAGTACTTC,CASSPWDRGLAAKNIQYF
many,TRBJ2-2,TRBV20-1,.,TGCAGTGCTAGACCCCGGGGTTCGAACACCGGGGAGCTGTTTTTT,CSARPRGSNTGELFF
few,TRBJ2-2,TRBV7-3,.,TGTGCCAGCAGCTATACCTTTAACAGGGCTGGCGGGGAGCTGTTTTTT,CASSYTFNRAGGELFF
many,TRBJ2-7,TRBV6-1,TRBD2,TGTGCCAGCAGGAGGACTAGCGGGGGAACCTCTTACTTC,CASRRTSGGTSYF
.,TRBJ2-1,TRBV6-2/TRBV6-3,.,TGTGCCAGCAGTTACCCCCACGGCTCGAGCTCCTACAATGAGCAGTTCTTC,CASSYPHGSSSYNEQFF
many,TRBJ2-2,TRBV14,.,TGTGCCAGCAGCCAAAGTGGTACCGGGGAGCTGTTTTTT,CASSQSGTGELFF
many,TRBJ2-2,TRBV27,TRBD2,TGTGCCAGTCTCTCGACTAGCGGGGGCGGGGAGCTGTTTTTT,CASLSTSGGGELFF
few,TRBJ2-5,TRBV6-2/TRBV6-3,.,TGTGCCAGCCAGCCGGCGTACCAAGAGACCCAGTACTTC,CASQPAYQETQYF
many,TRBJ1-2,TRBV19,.,TGTGCCAGTAGTACAAGACAGGCAGGCTACACCTTC,CASSTRQAGYTF
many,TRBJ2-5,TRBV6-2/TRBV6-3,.,TGCGCCAGCAGTGAGTCAGGGTCGGGAGAGACCCAGTACTTC,CASSESGSGETQYF
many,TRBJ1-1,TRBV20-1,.,TGCAGTGCGCAGAGGACAGCCGAAGCCTCTGAAGCTTTCTTT,CSAQRTAEASEAFF
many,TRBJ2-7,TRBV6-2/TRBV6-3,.,TGTGCCAGCAGTTACGGCGGGGGCGTCGGCTACGAGCAGTACTTC,CASSYGGGVGYEQYF
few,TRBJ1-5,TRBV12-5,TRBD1,TGTGCTAGTGGTACGCCGGGGACAGGTAATCAGCCCCAGCATTTT,CASGTPGTGNQPQHF
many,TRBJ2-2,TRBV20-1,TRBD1,TGCAGTGCTAGAGAGCCAGGGGGGAACACCGGGGAGCTGTTTTTT,CSAREPGGNTGELFF
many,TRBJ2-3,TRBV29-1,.,TGCAGCGTTGAAGCGGTTAGCACAGATACGCAGTATTTT,CSVEAVSTDTQYF
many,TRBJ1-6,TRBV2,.,TGTGCCAGCAGGGAAGGACAAGGGGGTTCACCCCTCCACTTT,CASREGQGGSPLHF
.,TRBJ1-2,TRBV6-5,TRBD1,TGTGCCAGCAGTTCACCGGGACAGGGGCGAGGCTACACCTTC,CASSSPGQGRGYTF
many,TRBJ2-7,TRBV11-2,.,TGTGCCAGCAGCCCGGACCCCTCCTACGAGCAGTACTTC,CASSPDPSYEQYF
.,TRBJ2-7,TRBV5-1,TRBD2,TGCGCCAGCAGCTTCGCGGGAGGAACTGGCGAGCAGTACTTC,CASSFAGGTGEQYF
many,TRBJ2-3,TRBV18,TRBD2,TGTGCCAGCTCACCAATGCTAGCGGGGGTTGTAGATACGCAGTATTTT,CASSPMLAGVVDTQYF
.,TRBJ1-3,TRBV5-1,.,TGCGCCAGCAGCGTGACAGGATGGGGAAACACCATATATTTT,CASSVTGWGNTIYF
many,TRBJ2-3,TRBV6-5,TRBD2,TGTGCCAGCAGTCCCCCGACTAGCGCGGCGGGGGGGGATACGCAGTATTTT,CASSPPTSAAGGDTQYF
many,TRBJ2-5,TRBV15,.,TGTGCCACCAGCAGAGACAGGGCTGACCAGTACTTC,CATSRDRADQYF
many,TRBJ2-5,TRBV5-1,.,TGCGCCAGCAGCTTGTCGGGGACGTTCGGACAAGAGACCCAGTACTTC,CASSLSGTFGQETQYF
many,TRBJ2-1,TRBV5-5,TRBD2,TGTGCCAGCAGCTTGAGTAGCGGGGAGTACAATGAGCAGTTCTTC,CASSLSSGEYNEQFF
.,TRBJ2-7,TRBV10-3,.,TGTGCCATCAGCATACAGGGAGGTGGGAACGAGCAGTACTTC,CAISIQGGGNEQYF
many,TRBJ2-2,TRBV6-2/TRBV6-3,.,TGTGCCAGCAGTTACTCTGGCAGCACCGGGGAGCTGTTTTTT,CASSYSGSTGELFF
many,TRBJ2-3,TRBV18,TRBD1,TGTGCCAGCTCACCCGCCGGACAGGCCTGGACAGATACGCAGTATTTT,CASSPAGQAWTDTQYF
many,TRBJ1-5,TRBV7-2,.,TGTGCCAGCAGCTTAGCACCAGATCAGCCCCAGCATTTT,CASSLAPDQPQHF
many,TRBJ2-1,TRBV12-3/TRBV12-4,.,TGTGCCAGTCAACAAGCAGGACAGACGCAGTTCTTC,CASQQAGQTQFF